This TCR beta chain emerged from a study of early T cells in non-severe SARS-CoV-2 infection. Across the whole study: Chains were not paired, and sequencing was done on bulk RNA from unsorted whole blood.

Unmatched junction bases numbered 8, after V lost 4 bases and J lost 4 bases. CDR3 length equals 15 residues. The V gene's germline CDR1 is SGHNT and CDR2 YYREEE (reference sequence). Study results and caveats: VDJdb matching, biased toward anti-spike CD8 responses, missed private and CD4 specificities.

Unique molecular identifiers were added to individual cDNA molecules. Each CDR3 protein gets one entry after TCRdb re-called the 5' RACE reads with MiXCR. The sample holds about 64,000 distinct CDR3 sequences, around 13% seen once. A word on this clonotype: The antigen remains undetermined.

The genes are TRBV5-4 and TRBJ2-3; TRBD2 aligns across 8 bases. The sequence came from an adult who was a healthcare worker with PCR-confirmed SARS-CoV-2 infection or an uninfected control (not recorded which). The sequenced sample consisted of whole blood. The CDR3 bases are TGTGCCAGCAGCCCGGGCGGGGGGCGCGCAGATACGCAGTATTTT. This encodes CASSPGGGRADTQYF.